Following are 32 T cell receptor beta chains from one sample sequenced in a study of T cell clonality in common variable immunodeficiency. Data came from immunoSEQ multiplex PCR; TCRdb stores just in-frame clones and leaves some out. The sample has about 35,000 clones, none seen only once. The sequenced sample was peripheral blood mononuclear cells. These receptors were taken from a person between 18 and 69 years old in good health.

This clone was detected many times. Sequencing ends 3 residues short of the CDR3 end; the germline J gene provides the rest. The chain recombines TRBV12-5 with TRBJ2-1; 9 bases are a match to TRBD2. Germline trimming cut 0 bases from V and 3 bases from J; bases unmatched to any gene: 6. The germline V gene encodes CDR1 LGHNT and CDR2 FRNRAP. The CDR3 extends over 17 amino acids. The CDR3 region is CASGLVMTSGNYNEQFF. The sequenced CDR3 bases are TGTGCTAGTGGTTTGGTGATGACTAGCGGAAACTACAATGAG.

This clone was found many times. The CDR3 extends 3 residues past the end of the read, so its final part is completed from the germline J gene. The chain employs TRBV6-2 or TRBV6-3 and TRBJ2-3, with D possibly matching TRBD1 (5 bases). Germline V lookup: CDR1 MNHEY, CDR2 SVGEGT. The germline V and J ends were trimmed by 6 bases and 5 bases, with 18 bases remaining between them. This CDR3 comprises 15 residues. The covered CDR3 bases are TGTGCCAGCAGCTCCTTTGGGGCCCTCCGAGATACG. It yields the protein CASSSFGALRDT. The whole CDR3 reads CASSSFGALRDTQYF.

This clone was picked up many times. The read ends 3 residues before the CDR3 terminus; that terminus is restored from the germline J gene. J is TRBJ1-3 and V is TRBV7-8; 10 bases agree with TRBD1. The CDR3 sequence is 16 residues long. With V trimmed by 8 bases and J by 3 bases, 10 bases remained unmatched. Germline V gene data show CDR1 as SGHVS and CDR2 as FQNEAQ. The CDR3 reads CASQPDRGLNGNTIYF. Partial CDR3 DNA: TGTGCCAGCCAACCCGACAGGGGGCTGAATGGAAACACC.

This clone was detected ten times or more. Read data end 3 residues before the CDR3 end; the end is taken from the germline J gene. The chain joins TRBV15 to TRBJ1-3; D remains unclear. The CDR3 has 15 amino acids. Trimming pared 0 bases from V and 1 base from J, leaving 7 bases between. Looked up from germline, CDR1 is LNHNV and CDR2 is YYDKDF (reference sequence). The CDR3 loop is CATSRDLASGNTIYF. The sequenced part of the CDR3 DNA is TGTGCCACCAGCAGAGATTTAGCGTCTGGAAACACC.

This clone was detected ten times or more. The CDR3 loop reads CASSPLGPRQGAYQPQHF. Partial CDR3 DNA: TGTGCCAGCTCACCACTTGGTCCGCGACAGGGGGCTTATCAGCCC. J is TRBJ1-5 and V is TRBV18; 10 nucleotides align to TRBD1. The sequenced fragment ends 3 residues before the CDR3 boundary, so the rest is inferred from the germline J gene. Germline V gene sequence: CDR1 KGHSH, CDR2 LQKENI. The junction had 11 bases not matched to a gene; V was cut back by 1 base and J by 5 bases. The CDR3 extends over 18 amino acids.

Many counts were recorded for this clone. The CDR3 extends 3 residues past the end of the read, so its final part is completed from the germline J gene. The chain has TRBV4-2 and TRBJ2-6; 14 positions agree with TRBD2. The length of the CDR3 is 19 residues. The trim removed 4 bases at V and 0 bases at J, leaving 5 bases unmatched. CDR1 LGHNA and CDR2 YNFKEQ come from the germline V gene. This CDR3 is CASSRWTSGGSSGANVLTF. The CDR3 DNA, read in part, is TGTGCCAGCAGCCGGTGGACTAGCGGGGGGAGCTCTGGGGCCAACGTC.

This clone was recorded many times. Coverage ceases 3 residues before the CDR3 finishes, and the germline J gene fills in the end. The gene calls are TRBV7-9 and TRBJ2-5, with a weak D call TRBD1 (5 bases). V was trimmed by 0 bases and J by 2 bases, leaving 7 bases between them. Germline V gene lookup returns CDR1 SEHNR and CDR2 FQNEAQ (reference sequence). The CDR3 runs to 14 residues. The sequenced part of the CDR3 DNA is TGTGCCAGCAGCTTAGCAGGGGATCAAGAGACC. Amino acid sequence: CASSLAGDQET. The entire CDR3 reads CASSLAGDQETQYF.

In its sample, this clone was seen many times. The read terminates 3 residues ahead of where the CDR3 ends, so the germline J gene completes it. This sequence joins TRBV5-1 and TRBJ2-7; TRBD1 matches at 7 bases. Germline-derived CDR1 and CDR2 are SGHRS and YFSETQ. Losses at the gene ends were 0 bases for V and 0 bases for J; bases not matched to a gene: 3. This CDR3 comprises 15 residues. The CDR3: CASSLGGTDSYEQYF. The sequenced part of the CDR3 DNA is TGCGCCAGCAGCTTGGGGGGGACAGACTCCTACGAG. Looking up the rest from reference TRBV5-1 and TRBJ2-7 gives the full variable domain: KAGVTQTPRYLIKTRGQQVTLSCSPISGHRSVSWYQQTPGQGLQFLFEYFSETQRNKGNFPGRFSGRQFSNSRSEMNVSTLELGDSALYLCASSLGGTDSYEQYFGPGTRLTVT.

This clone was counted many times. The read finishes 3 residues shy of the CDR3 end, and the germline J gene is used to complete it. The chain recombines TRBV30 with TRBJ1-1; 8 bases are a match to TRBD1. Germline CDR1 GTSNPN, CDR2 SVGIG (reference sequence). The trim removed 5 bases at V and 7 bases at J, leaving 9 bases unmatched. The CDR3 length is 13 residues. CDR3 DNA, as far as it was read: TGTGCCTGGGGACAGGGAGTCGGGAATGAA. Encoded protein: CAWGQGVGNE. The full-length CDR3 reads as CAWGQGVGNEAFF. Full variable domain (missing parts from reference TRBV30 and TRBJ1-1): SQTIHQWPATLVQPVGSPLSLECTVEGTSNPNLYWYRQAAGRGLQLLFYSVGIGQISSEVPQNLSASRPQDRQFILSSKKLLLSDSGFYLCAWGQGVGNEAFFGQGTRLTVV.

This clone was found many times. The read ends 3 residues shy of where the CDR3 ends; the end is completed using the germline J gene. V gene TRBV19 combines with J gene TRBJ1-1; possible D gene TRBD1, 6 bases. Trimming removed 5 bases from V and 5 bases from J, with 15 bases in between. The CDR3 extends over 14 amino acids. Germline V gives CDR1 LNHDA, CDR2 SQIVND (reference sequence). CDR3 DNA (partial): TGTGCCAGTAGTGGCCGGACAGCCTCAACTGAA. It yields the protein CASSGRTASTE. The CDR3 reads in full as CASSGRTASTEAFF.

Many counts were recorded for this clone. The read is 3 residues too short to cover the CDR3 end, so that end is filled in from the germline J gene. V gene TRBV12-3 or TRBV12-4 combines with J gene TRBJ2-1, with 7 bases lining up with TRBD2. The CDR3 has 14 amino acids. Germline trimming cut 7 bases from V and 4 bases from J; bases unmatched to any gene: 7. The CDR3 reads CASKMRERYNEQFF. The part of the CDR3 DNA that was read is TGTGCCAGCAAGATGCGGGAGAGGTACAATGAG.

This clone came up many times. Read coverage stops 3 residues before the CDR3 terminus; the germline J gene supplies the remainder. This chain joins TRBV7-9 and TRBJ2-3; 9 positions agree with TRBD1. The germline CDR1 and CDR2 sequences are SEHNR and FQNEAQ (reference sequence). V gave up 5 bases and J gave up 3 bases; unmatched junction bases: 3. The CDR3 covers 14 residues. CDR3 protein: CASSPGQGTDTQYF. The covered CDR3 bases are TGTGCCAGCAGCCCGGGACAGGGTACAGATACG.

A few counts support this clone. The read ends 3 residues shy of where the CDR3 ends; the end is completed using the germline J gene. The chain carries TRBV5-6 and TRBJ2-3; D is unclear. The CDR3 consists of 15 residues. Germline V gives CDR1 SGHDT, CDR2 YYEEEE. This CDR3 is CASSWRGGYNQPQYF. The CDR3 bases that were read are TGTGCCAGCAGCTGGAGAGGCGGATACAATCAGCCG.

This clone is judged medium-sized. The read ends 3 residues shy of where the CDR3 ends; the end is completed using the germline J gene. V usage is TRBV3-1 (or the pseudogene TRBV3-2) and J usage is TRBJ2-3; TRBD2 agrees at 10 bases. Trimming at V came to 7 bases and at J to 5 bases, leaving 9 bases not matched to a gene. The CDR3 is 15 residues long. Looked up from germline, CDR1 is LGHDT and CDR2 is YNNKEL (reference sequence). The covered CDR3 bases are TGTGCCAGCAACTTACGGGCTAGCGGGGGAGATACG. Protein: CASNLRASGGDT. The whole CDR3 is CASNLRASGGDTQYF.

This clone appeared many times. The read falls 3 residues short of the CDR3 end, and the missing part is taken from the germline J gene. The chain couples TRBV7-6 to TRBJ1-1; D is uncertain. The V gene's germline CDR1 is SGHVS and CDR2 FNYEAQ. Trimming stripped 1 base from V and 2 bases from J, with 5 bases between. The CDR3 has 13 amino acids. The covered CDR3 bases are TGTGCCAGCAGCTTAGACACCAACACTGAA. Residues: CASSLDTNTE. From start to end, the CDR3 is CASSLDTNTEAFF. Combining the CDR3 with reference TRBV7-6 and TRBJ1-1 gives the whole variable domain GAGVSQSPRYKVTKRGQDVALRCDPISGHVSLYWYRQALGQGPEFLTYFNYEAQQDKSGLPNDRFSAERPEGSISTLTIQRTEQRDSAMYRCASSLDTNTEAFFGQGTRLTVV.

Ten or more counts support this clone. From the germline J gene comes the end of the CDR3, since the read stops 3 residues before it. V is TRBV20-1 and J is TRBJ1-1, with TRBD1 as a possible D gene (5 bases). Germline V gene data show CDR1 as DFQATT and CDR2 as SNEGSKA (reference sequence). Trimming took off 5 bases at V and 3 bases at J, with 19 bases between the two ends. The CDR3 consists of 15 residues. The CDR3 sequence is CSAPLGGWQDTEAFF. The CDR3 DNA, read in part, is TGCAGTGCTCCCCTTGGGGGGTGGCAGGACACTGAA.

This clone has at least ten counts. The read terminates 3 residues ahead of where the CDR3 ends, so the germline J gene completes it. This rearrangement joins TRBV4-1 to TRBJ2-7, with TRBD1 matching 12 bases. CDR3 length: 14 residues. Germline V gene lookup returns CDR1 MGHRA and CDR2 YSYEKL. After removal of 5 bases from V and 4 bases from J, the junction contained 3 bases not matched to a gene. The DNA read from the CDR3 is TGCGCCAGCAGCGGGACAGGGGGCTTTTACGAG. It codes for CASSGTGGFYE. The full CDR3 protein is CASSGTGGFYEQYF.

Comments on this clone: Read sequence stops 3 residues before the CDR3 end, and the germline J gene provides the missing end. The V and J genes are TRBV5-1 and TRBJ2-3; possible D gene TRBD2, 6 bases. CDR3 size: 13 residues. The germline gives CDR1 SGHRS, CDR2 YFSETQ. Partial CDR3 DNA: TGCGCCAGCAGCCAAACTAGCTTAGAGGCG. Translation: CASSQTSLEA. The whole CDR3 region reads CASSQTSLEAQYF.

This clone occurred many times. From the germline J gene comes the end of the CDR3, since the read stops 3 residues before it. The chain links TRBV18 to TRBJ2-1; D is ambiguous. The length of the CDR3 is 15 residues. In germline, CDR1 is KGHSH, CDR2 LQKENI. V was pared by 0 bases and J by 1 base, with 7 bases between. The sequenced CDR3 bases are TGTGCCAGCTCACCACCCCAGCGATCCTACAATGAG. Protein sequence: CASSPPQRSYNE. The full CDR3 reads CASSPPQRSYNEQFF.

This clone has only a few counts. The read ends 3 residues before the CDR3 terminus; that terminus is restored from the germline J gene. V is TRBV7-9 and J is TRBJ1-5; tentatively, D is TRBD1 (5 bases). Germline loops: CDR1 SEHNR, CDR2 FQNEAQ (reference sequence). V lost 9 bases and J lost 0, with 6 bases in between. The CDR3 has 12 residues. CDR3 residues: CARQVSNQPQHF. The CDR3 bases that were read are TGTGCCAGACAGGTTAGCAATCAGCCC.

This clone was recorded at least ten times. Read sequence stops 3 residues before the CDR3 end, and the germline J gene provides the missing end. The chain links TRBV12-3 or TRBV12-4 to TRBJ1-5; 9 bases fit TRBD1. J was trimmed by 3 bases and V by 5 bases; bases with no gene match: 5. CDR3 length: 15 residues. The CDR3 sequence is CASSDGQGSNQPQHF. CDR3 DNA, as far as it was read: TGTGCCAGCAGTGACGGACAGGGGTCCAATCAGCCC.

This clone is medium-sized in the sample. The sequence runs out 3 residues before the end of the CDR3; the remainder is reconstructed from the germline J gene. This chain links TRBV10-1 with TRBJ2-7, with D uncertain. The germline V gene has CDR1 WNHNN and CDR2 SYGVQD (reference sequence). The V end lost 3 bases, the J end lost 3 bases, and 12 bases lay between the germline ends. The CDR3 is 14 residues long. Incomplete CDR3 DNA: TGCGCCAGCAGTGATCGCGGAGTGGGCTACGAG. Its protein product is CASSDRGVGYE. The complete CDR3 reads CASSDRGVGYEQYF.

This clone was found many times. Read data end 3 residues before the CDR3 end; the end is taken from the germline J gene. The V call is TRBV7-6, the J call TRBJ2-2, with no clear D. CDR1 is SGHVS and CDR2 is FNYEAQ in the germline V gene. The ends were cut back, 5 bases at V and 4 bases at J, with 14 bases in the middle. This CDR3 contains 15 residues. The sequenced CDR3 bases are TGTGCCAGCAGCCCCATCACAGCCACCACCGGGGAG. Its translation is CASSPITATTGE. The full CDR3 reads CASSPITATTGELFF.

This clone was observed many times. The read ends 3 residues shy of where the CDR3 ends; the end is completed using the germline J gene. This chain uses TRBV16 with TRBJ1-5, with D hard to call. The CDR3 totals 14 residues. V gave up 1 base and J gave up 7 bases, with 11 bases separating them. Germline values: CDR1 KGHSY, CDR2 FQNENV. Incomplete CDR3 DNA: TGTGCCAGCAGCCAATTACAACCCGGGCAGCCC. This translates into CASSQLQPGQP. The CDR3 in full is CASSQLQPGQPQHF.

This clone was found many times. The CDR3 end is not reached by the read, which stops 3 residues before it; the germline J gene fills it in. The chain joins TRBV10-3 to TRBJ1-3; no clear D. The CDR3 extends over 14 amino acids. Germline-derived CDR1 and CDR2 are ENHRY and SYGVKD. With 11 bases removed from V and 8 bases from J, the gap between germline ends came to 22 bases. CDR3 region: CAAIEGIARDTIYF. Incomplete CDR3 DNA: TGTGCCGCCATTGAGGGCATCGCGCGGGACACC.

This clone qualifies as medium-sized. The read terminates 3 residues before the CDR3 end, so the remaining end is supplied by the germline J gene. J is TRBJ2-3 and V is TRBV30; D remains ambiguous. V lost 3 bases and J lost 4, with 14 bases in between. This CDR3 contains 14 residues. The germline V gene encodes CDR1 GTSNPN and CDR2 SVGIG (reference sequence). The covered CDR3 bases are TGTGCCTGGAGACCCAAAAGGGCGCCAGATACG. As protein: CAWRPKRAPDT. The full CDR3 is CAWRPKRAPDTQYF.

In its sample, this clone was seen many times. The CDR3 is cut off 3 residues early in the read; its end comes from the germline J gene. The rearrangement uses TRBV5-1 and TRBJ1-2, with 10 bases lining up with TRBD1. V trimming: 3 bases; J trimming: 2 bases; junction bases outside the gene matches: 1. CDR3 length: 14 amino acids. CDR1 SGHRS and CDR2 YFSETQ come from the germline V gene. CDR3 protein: CASSWTGGNYGYTF. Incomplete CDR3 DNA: TGCGCCAGCAGCTGGACAGGGGGGAACTATGGC.

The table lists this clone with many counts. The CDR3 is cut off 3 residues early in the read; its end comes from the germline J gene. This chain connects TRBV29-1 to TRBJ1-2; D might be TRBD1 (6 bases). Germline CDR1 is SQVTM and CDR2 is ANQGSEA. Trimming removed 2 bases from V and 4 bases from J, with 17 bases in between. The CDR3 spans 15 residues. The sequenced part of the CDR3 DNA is TGCAGCGTTGAACACTGGACAGACGACTCCTATGGC. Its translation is CSVEHWTDDSYG. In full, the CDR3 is CSVEHWTDDSYGYTF.

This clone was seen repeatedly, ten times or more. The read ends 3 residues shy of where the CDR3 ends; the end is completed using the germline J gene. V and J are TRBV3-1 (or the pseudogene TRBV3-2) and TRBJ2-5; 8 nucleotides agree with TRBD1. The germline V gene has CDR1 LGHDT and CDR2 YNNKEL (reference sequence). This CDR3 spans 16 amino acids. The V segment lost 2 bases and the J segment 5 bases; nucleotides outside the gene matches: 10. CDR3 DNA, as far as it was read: TGTGCCAGCAGCCAACGACCGACAGGGGTTATGGAGACC. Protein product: CASSQRPTGVMET. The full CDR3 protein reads CASSQRPTGVMETQYF.

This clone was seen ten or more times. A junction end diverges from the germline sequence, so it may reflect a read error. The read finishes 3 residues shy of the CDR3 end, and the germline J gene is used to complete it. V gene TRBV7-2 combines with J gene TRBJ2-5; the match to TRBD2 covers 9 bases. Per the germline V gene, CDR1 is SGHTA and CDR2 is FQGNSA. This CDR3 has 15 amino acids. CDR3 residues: CASGLDSGRGETQYF. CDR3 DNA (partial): TGTGCCAGCGGCTTGGATAGCGGGAGAGGGGAGACC.

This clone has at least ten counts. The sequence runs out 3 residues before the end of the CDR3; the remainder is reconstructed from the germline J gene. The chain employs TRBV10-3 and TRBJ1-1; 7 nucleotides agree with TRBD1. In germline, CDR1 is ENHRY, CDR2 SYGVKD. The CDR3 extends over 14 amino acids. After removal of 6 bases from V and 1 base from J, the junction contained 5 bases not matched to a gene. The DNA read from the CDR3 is TGTGCCATCAGCACAGGGGAGGGGAACACTGAA. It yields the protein CAISTGEGNTE. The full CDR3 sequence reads CAISTGEGNTEAFF.

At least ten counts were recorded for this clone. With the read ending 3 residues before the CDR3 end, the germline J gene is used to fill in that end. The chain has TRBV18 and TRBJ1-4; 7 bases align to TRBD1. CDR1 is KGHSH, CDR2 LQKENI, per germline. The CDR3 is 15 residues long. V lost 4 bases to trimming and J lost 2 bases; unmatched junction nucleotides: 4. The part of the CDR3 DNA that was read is TGTGCCAGCTCACTACAGACAGGGACTAATGAAAAA. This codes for CASSLQTGTNEK. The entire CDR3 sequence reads CASSLQTGTNEKLFF.